This TCR beta chain was sequenced during a study of blood T cell repertoires in COVID-19. As for the study in general: PBMCs, B-cell-depleted T cells, or T cells were the source of the cDNA or gDNA that made up the material.

Using immunoSEQ multiplex PCR, the repertoire was profiled, and TCRdb retains in-frame clones only, with some absent. The table lists 210,000 or so clones, approximately 84% of them singletons, with 4% to 6% in the top ten. The CDR3 is made up of 16 amino acids. Germline loops: CDR1 MNHEY, CDR2 SVGAGI. Trimming took 0 bases from V and 4 from J, leaving 16 bases between them. This receptor was taken from a woman between 65 and 79 years old with active or convalescent COVID-19. Specimen: peripheral blood. The chain carries TRBV6-5 and TRBJ2-7; possibly TRBD2 for D (6 bases). CDR3 DNA: TGTGCCAGCAGTTACTCGAGGAGGGCAGGGTGGTACGAGCAGTACTTC. Translated, it gives CASSYSRRAGWYEQYF.